Given below is one T cell receptor (beta chain) in context. Germline CDR1 reads SGHVS; CDR2 reads FQNEAQ. V shed 0 bases and J 9 bases; nucleotides not matched to a gene: 10. This CDR3 contains 15 residues. Source study methods: Amplifying reference gene primers gave estimates of nucleated cell counts. Method: immunoSEQ multiplex PCR; TCRdb's copy keeps in-frame clones and lacks some. V and J calls and clone size follow that table, whereas D and trimming were derived from the DNA. The sample lists 150,000 or so clones, 82% seen once, with around 15% in the top ten. These data belong to a study of blood T cell repertoires in COVID-19. Study-level background: COVID-19 samples collected from the United States, Italy and Spain covered acute and convalescent phases.

V is TRBV7-8 and J is TRBJ1-1, with TRBD1 matching over 7 bases. This sequence was found in a human donor with acute or convalescent COVID-19. The donor label of this sample is uncertain. The source material was peripheral blood. The CDR3 region is CASSLAGTGESQAFF. Here the CDR3 DNA reads TGTGCCAGCAGCTTAGCGGGAACAGGGGAGTCCCAAGCTTTCTTT.